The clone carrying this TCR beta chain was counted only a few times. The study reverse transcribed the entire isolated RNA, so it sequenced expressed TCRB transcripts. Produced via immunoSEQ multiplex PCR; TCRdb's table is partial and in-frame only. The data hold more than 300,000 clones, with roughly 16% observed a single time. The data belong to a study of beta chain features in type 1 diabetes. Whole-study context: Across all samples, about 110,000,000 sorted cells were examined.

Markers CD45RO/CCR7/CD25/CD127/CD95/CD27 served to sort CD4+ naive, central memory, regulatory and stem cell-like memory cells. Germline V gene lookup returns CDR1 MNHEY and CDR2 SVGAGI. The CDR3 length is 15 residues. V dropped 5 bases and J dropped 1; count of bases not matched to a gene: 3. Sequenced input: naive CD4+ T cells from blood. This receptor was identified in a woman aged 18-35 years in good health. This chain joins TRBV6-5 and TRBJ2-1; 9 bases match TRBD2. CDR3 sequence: CASSRSGRSYNEQFF. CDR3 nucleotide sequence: TGTGCCAGCAGTAGGAGCGGGAGGTCCTACAATGAGCAGTTCTTC.